This is a list of T cell receptor beta chains from one sample in a study of cytomegalovirus exposure and HLA in healthy donors. This table comes from immunoSEQ multiplex PCR, and its TCRdb copy is limited to in-frame clones, with some not included. In the table there are 150,000 to 200,000 clones, approximately 90% of which are singletons. Specimen: PBMCs. All receptors come from a man between 18 and 29 years old in good health and CMV-seronegative. CDR3s include the opening cysteine and the closing phenylalanine or tryptophan. The D gene is left open where the match is weak. The size field is filled for only some rows; it gives once, few, many or a size class.

abundance	d_gene	v_gene	j_gene	CDR3nt	CDR3aa
-	-	TRBV29-1	TRBJ1-2	TGCAGCGGGGGGGTTCTCCCGCCCTATGGCTACACCTTC	CSGGVLPPYGYTF
-	TRBD1	TRBV28	TRBJ1-2	TGTGCCAGCAGTTCGGACAGGGCCTATGGCTACACCTTC	CASSSDRAYGYTF
once	-	TRBV7-9	TRBJ1-4	TGTGCCAGCAGCTTAGGACAAAGGGAAAAACTGTTTTTT	CASSLGQREKLFF
-	TRBD1	TRBV7-2	TRBJ2-3	TGTGCCAGCAGGCCCAGGGGGCTTGGAGATACGCAGTATTTT	CASRPRGLGDTQYF
-	-	TRBV6-1	TRBJ2-6	TGTGCCAGCAGTCAGGGCTCTGGGGCCAACGTCCTGACTTTC	CASSQGSGANVLTF
few	TRBD1	TRBV6-1	TRBJ1-5	TGTGCCAGCAGACCAGGACAGGTCAGACAGCCCCAGCATTTT	CASRPGQVRQPQHF
-	TRBD2	TRBV6-1	TRBJ2-1	TGTGCCAGCAGTGCGGTAGCGGGATCCGGTGAGCAGTTCTTC	CASSAVAGSGEQFF
-	TRBD2	TRBV10-2	TRBJ2-1	TGCGCCAGCAGGATAGCGGGAGCTTACGAGCAGTTCTTC	CASRIAGAYEQFF
-	TRBD2	TRBV7-2	TRBJ2-7	TGTGCCAGCAGCCTGCCCAGCGGGACGGGTGGGTACGAGCAGTACTTC	CASSLPSGTGGYEQYF
-	-	TRBV7-2	TRBJ1-1	TGTGCCAGCAGCTTAGCGGGAGGGATCACTGAAGCTTTCTTT	CASSLAGGITEAFF
-	TRBD1	TRBV11-3	TRBJ1-1	TGTGCCAGCAGCTTAGCCCGGACAGGTGAAGCTTTCTTT	CASSLARTGEAFF
-	TRBD1	TRBV19	TRBJ2-7	TGTGCCAGTAGAACATGGACAGGGGATTACGAGCAGTACTTC	CASRTWTGDYEQYF
-	-	TRBV11-1	TRBJ1-2	TGTGCCAGCAGCCAACCCGGAGGCACAGATGTTAGAGGCTACACCTTC	CASSQPGGTDVRGYTF
-	-	TRBV19	TRBJ1-2	TGTGCCAGTAGTTCGGGGCGTGGGGGGAACTATGGCTACACCTTC	CASSSGRGGNYGYTF
-	TRBD2	TRBV4-2	TRBJ2-1	TGTGCCAGCAGCCAAAACCCCATACTAGCGGGAGATGGCAATGAGCAGTTCTTC	CASSQNPILAGDGNEQFF
-	-	TRBV7-2	TRBJ1-2	TGTGCCAGCAGCTTAGCCCCGGGGGGCTACTATGGCTACACCTTC	CASSLAPGGYYGYTF
once	-	TRBV7-2	TRBJ1-5	TGTGCCAGCAGCTTAGCCGGGGATAGCAATCAGCCCCAGCATTTT	CASSLAGDSNQPQHF
once	TRBD2	TRBV11-3	TRBJ2-1	TGTGCCAGCAGCGCCATCGGGGGTAGCGGGAGGAATGAGCAGTTCTTC	CASSAIGGSGRNEQFF
-	TRBD2	TRBV11-2	TRBJ2-3	TGTGCCAGCAGCTTGGTCGGACTAGCGGGAGCAGTAGATACGCAGTATTTT	CASSLVGLAGAVDTQYF
-	TRBD2	TRBV27	TRBJ2-1	TGTGCCAGCAGTCTCAATGCCGGGACTAAAAATGAGCAGTTCTTC	CASSLNAGTKNEQFF
-	-	TRBV10-1	TRBJ1-1	TGCGCCAGCAGAAGAGAGATGAACACTGAAGCTTTCTTT	CASRREMNTEAFF
-	-	TRBV2	TRBJ1-1	TGTGCCAGCAGTGGGACGGGAACAGGGACTGAAGCTTTCTTT	CASSGTGTGTEAFF
-	TRBD1	TRBV6-5	TRBJ1-4	TGTGCCAGCAGTTACGGGACAGGGGTGACTGAAAAACTGTTTTTT	CASSYGTGVTEKLFF
-	-	TRBV27	TRBJ1-1	TGTGCCAGCAGTTCCGGGATGAACACTGAAGCTTTCTTT	CASSSGMNTEAFF
once	-	TRBV28	TRBJ1-2	TGTGCCAGCAGTTCAGGGATAGCTAACTATGGCTACACCTTC	CASSSGIANYGYTF
-	TRBD2	TRBV28	TRBJ2-7	TGTGCCAGCACGACTAGCGGGAGGCCCCCCTACGAGCAGTACTTC	CASTTSGRPPYEQYF
once	-	TRBV9	TRBJ2-5	TGTGCCAGCAGCGTATTTTTGTTGAGAGAGACCCAGTACTTC	CASSVFLLRETQYF
-	-	TRBV5-1	TRBJ2-3	TGCGCCAGCAAAGACAGTAGAAGCACAGATACGCAGTATTTT	CASKDSRSTDTQYF
-	-	TRBV19	TRBJ1-2	TGTGCCAGTAGTATTGGAGTGGGCTATGGCTACACCTTC	CASSIGVGYGYTF
few	-	TRBV5-1	TRBJ1-2	TGCGCCAGCAGCCCCTCGGACAGCCTTGCCTATGGCTACACCTTC	CASSPSDSLAYGYTF
-	-	TRBV9	TRBJ1-1	TGTGCCAGCAGCGTAAACGGGAACACTGAAGCTTTCTTT	CASSVNGNTEAFF
-	-	TRBV5-1	TRBJ2-5	TGCGCCAGCAGCTCCCGGGGACAACGAGAGACCCAGTACTTC	CASSSRGQRETQYF